Listed here is a single TCR beta chain. What it recognizes is unknown. These data come from a study of cytomegalovirus exposure and HLA in healthy donors. On the study more broadly: Earlier work reported 117 million unique TCR beta sequences from about 180 million T cells.

With 60 Vbeta and 13 Jbeta primers, the PCR was carried out. Clones were read by immunoSEQ multiplex PCR, and TCRdb kept only the in-frame ones, dropping some. Of tens of thousands of clones in the sample, around 77% were seen once. The study, taken as a whole, reports: Reports state that TCR beta sequences accurately predicted most subjects' HLA-A and HLA-B alleles. In a later analysis, a missense DCLRE1C variant was linked to TCR beta V- and J-gene trimming.

The CDR3 is 16 residues long. V was clipped by 8 bases and J by 2 bases, with 19 bases between them. Looked up from germline, CDR1 is MDHEN and CDR2 is SYDVKM. The sequenced sample was PBMCs. The chain couples TRBV28 to TRBJ1-5; D may be TRBD1 (5 bases). This sequence originates from a male donor in good health and CMV-seropositive. CDR3 in DNA: TGTGCCAGCGGGGGGACCCAAACCCTCGGCAATCAGCCCCAGCATTTT. It specifies CASGGTQTLGNQPQHF.